The sample holds many counts of the clone carrying this T cell receptor beta chain. Construction of the TCR beta libraries employed iRepertoire HTBI primers in conjunction with Arm-PCR of CDR3 regions. From the multiplex PCR reads, TCRdb called clonotypes with MiXCR, one entry per CDR3 protein. The sample has about 400,000 distinct CDR3 sequences, less than 25% seen once. The data derive from a study of regulatory T cells in long-lasting Graves disease. The germline gives CDR1 SGHVS, CDR2 FQNEAQ. Trimming pared 5 bases from V and 3 bases from J, leaving 17 bases between. This CDR3 comprises 15 residues. Time point in this sample: persistent/refractory GD, antithyroid drugs over 5 years with positive TRAb. Construction of the TCR library relied on RNA isolated from PBMCs.

This TCR derives from a female donor with Graves disease. The sample here was peripheral blood mononuclear cells (PBMCs), taken when the disease was refractory, from a patient treated with antithyroid drugs. The chain joins TRBV7-8 to TRBJ2-7, with a possible D match to TRBD2 (7 bases). CDR3 amino acids: CASSQGTNGIYEQYF. The DNA for the CDR3 is TGTGCCAGCAGCCAGGGGACTAATGGAATCTACGAGCAGTACTTC.